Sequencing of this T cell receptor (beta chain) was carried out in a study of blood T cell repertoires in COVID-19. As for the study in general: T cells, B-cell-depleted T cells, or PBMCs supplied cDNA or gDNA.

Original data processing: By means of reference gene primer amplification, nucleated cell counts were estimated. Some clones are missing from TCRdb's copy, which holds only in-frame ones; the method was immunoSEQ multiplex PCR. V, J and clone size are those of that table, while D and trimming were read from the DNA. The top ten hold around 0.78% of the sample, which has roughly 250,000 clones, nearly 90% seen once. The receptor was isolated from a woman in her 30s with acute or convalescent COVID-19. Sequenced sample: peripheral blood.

DNA of the CDR3: TGTGCCAGCAGCTTAGTAGGAGACTCCACAGATACGCAGTATTTT. It translates to CASSLVGDSTDTQYF. This sequence joins TRBV11-2 and TRBJ2-3; D not certain. This CDR3 is 15 amino acids long. CDR1 is SGHAT and CDR2 is FQNNGV in the germline V gene. V lost 1 base and J 2 bases, leaving 10 bases between the germline ends.